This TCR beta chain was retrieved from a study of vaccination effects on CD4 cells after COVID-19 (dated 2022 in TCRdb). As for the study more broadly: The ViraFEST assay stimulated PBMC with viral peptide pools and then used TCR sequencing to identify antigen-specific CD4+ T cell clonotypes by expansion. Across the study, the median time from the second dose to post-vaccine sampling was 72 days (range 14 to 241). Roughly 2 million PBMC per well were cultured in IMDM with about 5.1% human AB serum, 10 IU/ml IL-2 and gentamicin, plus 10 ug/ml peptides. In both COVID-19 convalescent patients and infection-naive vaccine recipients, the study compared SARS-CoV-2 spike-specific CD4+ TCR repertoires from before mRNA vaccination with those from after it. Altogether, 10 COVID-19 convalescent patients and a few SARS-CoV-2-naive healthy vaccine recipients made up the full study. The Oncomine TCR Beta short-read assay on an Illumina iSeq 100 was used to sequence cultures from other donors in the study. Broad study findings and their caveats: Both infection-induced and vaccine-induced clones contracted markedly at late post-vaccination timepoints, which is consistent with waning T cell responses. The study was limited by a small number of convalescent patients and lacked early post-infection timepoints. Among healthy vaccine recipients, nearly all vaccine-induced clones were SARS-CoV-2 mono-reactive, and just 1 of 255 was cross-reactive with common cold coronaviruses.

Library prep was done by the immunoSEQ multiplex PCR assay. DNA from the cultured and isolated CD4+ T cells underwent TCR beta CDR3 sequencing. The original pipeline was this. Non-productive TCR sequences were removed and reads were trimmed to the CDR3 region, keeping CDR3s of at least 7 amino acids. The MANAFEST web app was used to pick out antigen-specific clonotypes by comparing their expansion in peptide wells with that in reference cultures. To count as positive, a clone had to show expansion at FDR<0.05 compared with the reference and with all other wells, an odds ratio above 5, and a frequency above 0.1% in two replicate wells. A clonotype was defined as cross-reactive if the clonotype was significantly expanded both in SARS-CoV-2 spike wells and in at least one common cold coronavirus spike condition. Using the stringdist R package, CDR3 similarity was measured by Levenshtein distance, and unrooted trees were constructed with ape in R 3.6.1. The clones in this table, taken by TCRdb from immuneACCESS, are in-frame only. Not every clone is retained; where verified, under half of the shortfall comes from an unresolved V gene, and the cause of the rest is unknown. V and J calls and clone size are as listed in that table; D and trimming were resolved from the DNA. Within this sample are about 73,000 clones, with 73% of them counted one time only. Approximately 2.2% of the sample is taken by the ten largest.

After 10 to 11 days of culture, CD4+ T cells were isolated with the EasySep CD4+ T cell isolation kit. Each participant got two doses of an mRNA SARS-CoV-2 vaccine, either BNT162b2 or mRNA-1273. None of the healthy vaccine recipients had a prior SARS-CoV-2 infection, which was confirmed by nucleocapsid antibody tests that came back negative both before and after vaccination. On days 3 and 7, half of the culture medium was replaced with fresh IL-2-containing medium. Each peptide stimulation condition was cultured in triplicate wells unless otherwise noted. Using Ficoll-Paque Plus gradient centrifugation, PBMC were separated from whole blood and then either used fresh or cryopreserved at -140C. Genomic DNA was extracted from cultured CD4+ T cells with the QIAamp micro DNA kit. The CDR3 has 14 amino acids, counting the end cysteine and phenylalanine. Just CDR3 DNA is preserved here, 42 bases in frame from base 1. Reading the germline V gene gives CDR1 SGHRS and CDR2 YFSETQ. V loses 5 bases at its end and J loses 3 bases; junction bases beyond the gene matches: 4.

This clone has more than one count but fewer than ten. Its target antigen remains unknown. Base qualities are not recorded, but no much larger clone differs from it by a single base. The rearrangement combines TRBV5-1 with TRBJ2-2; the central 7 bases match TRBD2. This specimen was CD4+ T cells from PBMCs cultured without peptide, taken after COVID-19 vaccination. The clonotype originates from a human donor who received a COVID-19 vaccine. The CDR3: CASRGGTDTGELFF. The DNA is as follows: TGCGCCAGCAGGGGGGGGACGGACACCGGGGAGCTGTTTTTT.